These 32 T cell receptor beta chains share one sample of origin, sequenced in a study of T cells after yellow fever vaccination. TCRdb independently ran MiXCR on the 5' RACE reads; one entry per CDR3 protein. Among 300,000 to 400,000 distinct CDR3 sequences listed, around 10% were seen once. The starting material was CD4+ T cells sorted from PBMCs, obtained 45 days after the yellow fever booster vaccination. The receptors come from a man aged 18 to 35 who received the YFV17D yellow fever vaccine.

This clonotype showed up many times. The chain carries TRBV9 and TRBJ2-3; 8 bases fit TRBD2. Germline-derived CDR1 and CDR2 are SGDLS and YYNGEE. The V segment lost 0 bases and the J segment 6 bases; nucleotides outside the gene matches: 12. The CDR3 consists of 17 residues. The DNA for the CDR3 is TGTGCCAGCAGCGTAGATTGGCGGGGGGCCGGGGCCGATACGCAGTATTTT. Amino acids: CASSVDWRGAGADTQYF. Based on the CDR3 plus reference TRBV9 and TRBJ2-3, the full variable domain is DSGVTQTPKHLITATGQRVTLRCSPRSGDLSVYWYQQSLDQGLQFLIQYYNGEERAKGNILERFSAQQFPDLHSELNLSSLELGDSALYFCASSVDWRGAGADTQYFGPGTRLTVL.

The chain's CDR3 is CASSLGPGQTSGFGANVLTF. CDR3 nucleotide sequence: TGTGCCAGCAGCCTGGGTCCAGGACAGACGTCGGGATTTGGGGCCAACGTCCTGACTTTC. V and J are TRBV7-9 and TRBJ2-6; D perhaps matches TRBD1 (6 bases). Deletions cut 5 bases from V and 3 bases from J, with 26 bases between. The germline V gene has CDR1 SEHNR and CDR2 FQNEAQ (reference sequence). This CDR3 spans 20 amino acids.

The chain couples TRBV11-3 to TRBJ2-3; maybe TRBD1 (6 bases). V was cut by 5 bases and J by 2 bases, with 14 bases left in between. The germline V gene encodes CDR1 SGHNT and CDR2 YENEEA. The CDR3 is 15 residues long. DNA for the CDR3: TGTGCCAGCAGCGGCCCACAGGGTGCCACAGATACGCAGTATTTT. This codes for CASSGPQGATDTQYF.

This clonotype was seen many times. The rearrangement uses TRBV20-1 and TRBJ1-1; D remains unclear. The CDR3 loop spans 12 amino acids. Germline loops: CDR1 DFQATT, CDR2 SNEGSKA (reference sequence). V dropped 2 bases and J dropped 1 base, with 5 bases sitting between them. The CDR3 DNA sequence: TGCAGTGCTAGAATGGGGAACACTGAAGCTTTCTTT. This translates into CSARMGNTEAFF.

This chain links TRBV12-3 or TRBV12-4 with TRBJ2-7; D possibly corresponds to TRBD1 (6 bases). The CDR3 totals 12 residues. V lost 3 bases to trimming and J lost 7 bases, with 10 bases between them. The chain's CDR3 is CASSFYQGEQYF. CDR3 DNA: TGTGCCAGCAGTTTTTACCAGGGGGAGCAGTACTTC.

The chain links TRBV11-2 to TRBJ1-2, with TRBD1 matching 10 bases. The V gene end was trimmed by 2 bases and the J gene end by 6 bases; junction bases not matched to a gene: 6. The germline gives CDR1 SGHAT, CDR2 FQNNGV. The CDR3 is 15 residues long. CDR3 nucleotides: TGTGCCAGCAGCTTACTCCTGACAGGGGGCGATGGCTACACCTTC. Protein sequence: CASSLLLTGGDGYTF. The whole variable domain, filled in from reference TRBV11-2 and TRBJ1-2, reads EAGVAQSPRYKIIEKRQSVAFWCNPISGHATLYWYQQILGQGPKLLIQFQNNGVVDDSQLPKDRFSAERLKGVDSTLKIQPAKLEDSAVYLCASSLLLTGGDGYTFGSGTRLTVV.

This clonotype was counted between two and nine times. The rearrangement joins TRBV20-1 to TRBJ2-2, with D possibly matching TRBD2 (7 bases). Between the trimmed V and J ends, which lost 0 bases and 5 bases, there was a span of 16 bases. The CDR3 loop spans 16 amino acids. Per germline, CDR1 DFQATT and CDR2 SNEGSKA (reference sequence). CDR3 protein: CSARDRRGGGTGELFF. The CDR3 DNA sequence: TGCAGTGCTAGAGATCGAAGAGGGGGAGGGACCGGGGAGCTGTTTTTT.

The chain joins TRBV7-9 to TRBJ2-7; D is undetermined. The CDR3 length is 13 residues. Looked up from germline, CDR1 is SEHNR and CDR2 is FQNEAQ (reference sequence). Between the trimmed V and J ends, which lost 5 bases and 2 bases, there was a span of 10 bases. As DNA, the CDR3 is TGTGCCAGCAGCGGCGGTAGCACCTACGAGCAGTACTTC. Its translation: CASSGGSTYEQYF.

The sample holds a few counts of this clonotype. V is TRBV3-1 and J is TRBJ2-3; D not certain. Germline CDR1 and CDR2: LGHDT and YNNKEL (reference sequence). The CDR3 totals 14 residues. Trimming cost V 1 base and J 5 bases, with 10 bases left between them. The CDR3 DNA is TGTGCCAGCAGCCAAGGGCTAGTCGAAGATACGCAGTATTTT. Translation: CASSQGLVEDTQYF.

The chain carries TRBV4-3 and TRBJ2-5; D ambiguous. Trimming removed 0 bases at V and 5 bases at J, with 13 bases between. CDR1 and CDR2 (germline): LGHNA, YSLEER. The length of the CDR3 is 15 residues. The CDR3, as DNA: TGCGCCAGCAGCCAAGATTTATCCAGGCGGGAGACCCAGTACTTC. This encodes CASSQDLSRRETQYF.

In this sample, this clonotype turned up a few times. CDR3 nucleotide sequence: TGTGCCACTAGGGGGGGAAAAGGCACCGGGGAGCTGTTTTTT. As protein: CATRGGKGTGELFF. This chain connects TRBV7-2 to TRBJ2-2; weak D call: TRBD2 (7 bases). Per germline, CDR1 SGHTA and CDR2 FQGNSA. The CDR3 contains 14 residues. V lost 10 bases and J lost 4, with 16 bases in between.

This CDR3 is CASSQGSNLMNTEAFF. CDR3 nucleotides: TGCGCCAGCAGCCAAGGTTCAAATCTCATGAACACTGAAGCTTTCTTT. The rearrangement links TRBV4-1 to TRBJ1-1; D ambiguous. The length of the CDR3 is 16 residues. V shed 1 base and J shed 0 bases, with 12 bases lying between them. Germline CDR1 is MGHRA and CDR2 is YSYEKL.

The chain carries TRBV2 and TRBJ1-1; D is unresolved. CDR3 length: 12 residues. Per the germline V gene, CDR1 is SNHLY and CDR2 is FYNNEI. The ends were cut back, 1 base at V and 4 bases at J, with 4 bases in the middle. CDR3 in amino acids: CASSEGRTEAFF. As DNA, the CDR3 is TGTGCCAGCAGTGAAGGCCGCACTGAAGCTTTCTTT. Full variable domain (remainder filled in from reference TRBV2 and TRBJ1-1): EPEVTQTPSHQVTQMGQEVILRCVPISNHLYFYWYRQILGQKVEFLVSFYNNEISEKSEIFDDQFSVERPDGSNFTLKIRSTKLEDSAMYFCASSEGRTEAFFGQGTRLTVV.

V and J are TRBV5-1 and TRBJ2-7; D call uncertain. The CDR3 runs to 13 residues. The V end lost 0 bases, the J end lost 3 bases, and 7 bases lay between the germline ends. Germline V lookup: CDR1 SGHRS, CDR2 YFSETQ. The CDR3 reads CASSLARFYEQYV. The CDR3, as DNA: TGCGCCAGCAGCTTGGCCAGGTTCTACGAGCAGTACGTC.

The chain combines TRBV5-6 with TRBJ2-7, with 11 bases that match TRBD1. J was trimmed by 6 bases and V by 0 bases; bases with no gene match: 5. The CDR3 contains 15 residues. In germline, CDR1 is SGHDT, CDR2 YYEEEE. The CDR3 DNA follows: TGTGCCAGCAGCTTGGGGGGACAGGGGGGAACCGAGCAGTACTTC. It yields the protein CASSLGGQGGTEQYF.

This rearrangement joins TRBV11-2 to TRBJ1-2; D possibly corresponds to TRBD1 (5 bases). V lost 5 bases to trimming and J lost 12 bases, with 22 bases between them. The CDR3 loop spans 14 amino acids. Germline CDR1 and CDR2: SGHAT and FQNNGV. CDR3 region: CASSLGGSDRVHTF. The CDR3 nucleotides are TGTGCCAGCAGCCTGGGGGGTTCCGACCGTGTTCACACCTTC.

The CDR3: CASSLVRQIFDTQYF. CDR3 nucleotides: TGTGCCAGCAGCTTAGTGCGTCAGATCTTCGATACGCAGTATTTT. This chain links TRBV7-2 with TRBJ2-3; D is uncertain. V lost 1 base and J 6 bases, leaving 14 bases between the germline ends. The CDR3 spans 15 residues. Germline loops: CDR1 SGHTA, CDR2 FQGNSA.

The chain links TRBV30 to TRBJ2-1, with 12 bases matching TRBD2. With 1 base clipped from V and 4 bases from J, the junction kept 8 bases outside the gene matches. Germline V gives CDR1 GTSNPN, CDR2 SVGIG (reference sequence). This CDR3 is 17 amino acids long. CDR3 sequence reads: CAWSDSPLAGGYNEQFF. CDR3 nucleotides: TGTGCCTGGAGTGACTCGCCTCTAGCGGGGGGGTACAATGAGCAGTTCTTC.

This clonotype was found a few times. The CDR3 is CASSPRDRVDGYTF. As DNA, the CDR3 is TGTGCCAGCTCTCCAAGGGACAGGGTCGATGGCTACACCTTC. The V and J genes are TRBV18 and TRBJ1-2; TRBD1 matches at 9 bases. V lost 6 bases to trimming and J lost 6 bases; unmatched junction nucleotides: 8. The CDR3 covers 14 residues. Germline values: CDR1 KGHSH, CDR2 LQKENI.

This clonotype was counted at least ten times. The chain joins TRBV7-6 to TRBJ1-1; D perhaps matches TRBD1 (5 bases). Germline V gives CDR1 SGHVS, CDR2 FNYEAQ. V lost 4 bases, J lost 5 bases, and 17 bases lay in between. The CDR3 covers 15 residues. CDR3 nucleotides: TGTGCCAGCAGCTCCTGGGGGGGGGATTCGACTGAAGCTTTCTTT. The encoded protein is CASSSWGGDSTEAFF. The variable domain in full, completed from reference TRBV7-6 and TRBJ1-1, reads GAGVSQSPRYKVTKRGQDVALRCDPISGHVSLYWYRQALGQGPEFLTYFNYEAQQDKSGLPNDRFSAERPEGSISTLTIQRTEQRDSAMYRCASSSWGGDSTEAFFGQGTRLTVV.

This clonotype was counted only a few times. The rearrangement uses TRBV12-3 or TRBV12-4 and TRBJ1-3, with D unclear. This CDR3 has 13 residues. The ends were cut back, 3 bases at V and 4 bases at J, with 7 bases in the middle. The DNA for the CDR3 is TGTGCCAGCAGTTTCGTAGCCGGAAACACCATATATTTT. Its translation: CASSFVAGNTIYF.

This clonotype was seen only a few times. This rearrangement joins TRBV20-1 to TRBJ2-4, with 11 bases matching TRBD2. The V gene's germline CDR1 is DFQATT and CDR2 SNEGSKA (reference sequence). The junction had 5 bases not matched to a gene; V was cut back by 3 bases and J by 7 bases. This CDR3 comprises 14 residues. Here the CDR3 reads CSARLASGGNIQYF. The CDR3 DNA reads as TGCAGTGCTAGGTTGGCTAGCGGGGGGAACATTCAGTACTTC.

The chain employs TRBV5-1 and TRBJ2-1; D not certain. Trimming shortened V by 4 bases and J by 12 bases, and 14 bases separated the two germline ends. Germline V gives CDR1 SGHRS, CDR2 YFSETQ. The CDR3 totals 12 residues. The CDR3 region has the DNA TGCGCCAGCAGCACCGGGCTCCTGGGGCAGTTCTTC. Amino acids: CASSTGLLGQFF.

At least ten counts were recorded for this clonotype. This rearrangement joins TRBV12-3 or TRBV12-4 to TRBJ1-1; D possibly corresponds to TRBD1 (6 bases). Trimming removed 3 bases at V and 5 bases at J, with 13 bases between. The CDR3 has 14 amino acids. Here the CDR3 DNA reads TGTGCCAGCAGTTTGCAGGGGATCGAGACTGAAGCTTTCTTT. Its translation: CASSLQGIETEAFF.

The chain links TRBV9 to TRBJ1-4; D is unresolved. From germline, CDR1 is SGDLS and CDR2 YYNGEE. CDR3 length: 16 amino acids. Trimming stripped 0 bases from V and 0 bases from J, with 9 bases between. As DNA, the CDR3 is TGTGCCAGCAGCGTAGGGGCCGGGGCAACTAATGAAAAACTGTTTTTT. Residues: CASSVGAGATNEKLFF.

This clonotype was seen many times. V usage is TRBV29-1 and J usage is TRBJ2-2, with D unresolved. There are 13 residues in the CDR3. V dropped 4 bases and J dropped 2 bases, with 8 bases sitting between them. CDR1 is SQVTM, CDR2 ANQGSEA, per germline. CDR3 nucleotide sequence: TGCAGCGTTGCTCCCCGAAACACCGGGGAGCTGTTTTTT. Residues: CSVAPRNTGELFF.

The rearrangement joins TRBV7-3 to TRBJ2-2; D remains unclear. CDR1 and CDR2 (germline): SGHTA, FQGTGA. V lost 5 bases, J lost 6 bases, and 7 bases lay in between. CDR3 length: 12 residues. CDR3 amino acids: CASSLLSGELFF. The CDR3 DNA is TGTGCCAGCAGCCTCCTATCCGGGGAGCTGTTTTTT.

The rearrangement joins TRBV19 to TRBJ1-5, with D maybe TRBD1 (5 bases). Germline V lookup: CDR1 LNHDA, CDR2 SQIVND (reference sequence). The V end lost 1 base, the J end lost 10 bases, and 11 bases lay between the germline ends. CDR3 length: 13 residues. The CDR3 sequence is CASSIGDADPQHF. The CDR3 coding sequence is TGTGCCAGTAGTATAGGGGACGCGGATCCCCAGCATTTT.

This clonotype has a handful of counts. This sequence joins TRBV20-1 and TRBJ2-7, with 13 positions matching TRBD2. Germline V gives CDR1 DFQATT, CDR2 SNEGSKA (reference sequence). J lost 4 bases, V lost 3 bases, and 3 bases had no gene match. The CDR3 extends over 14 amino acids. The CDR3 DNA sequence: TGCAGTGCTAGTCTACTAGCGGGGGGGTACGAGCAGTACTTC. Encoded protein: CSASLLAGGYEQYF.

This clonotype was found a few times. The chain has TRBV12-3 or TRBV12-4 and TRBJ2-2; 8 bases map to TRBD1. The CDR3 length is 14 residues. V shed 5 bases, J shed 6 bases, and the junction held 5 bases outside the gene matches. CDR3 loop: CASSAQTGAGELFF. The CDR3 DNA reads TGTGCCAGCAGTGCCCAGACAGGGGCCGGGGAGCTGTTTTTT.

This sequence joins TRBV6-5 and TRBJ2-2; 7 nucleotides align to TRBD1. The J segment lost 4 bases and the V segment lost 0 bases, leaving 5 bases of the junction unmatched. The germline CDR1 and CDR2 sequences are MNHEY and SVGAGI. CDR3 length: 16 amino acids. The CDR3 is CASSYSMAGGTGELFF. The CDR3 DNA follows: TGTGCCAGCAGTTACTCGATGGCAGGGGGCACCGGGGAGCTGTTTTTT.

This clonotype has a handful of counts. The chain recombines TRBV6-5 with TRBJ1-6; 9 nucleotides line up with TRBD1. After removal of 5 bases from V and 6 bases from J, the junction contained 11 bases not matched to a gene. Germline assignment: CDR1 MNHEY and CDR2 SVGAGI. This CDR3 has 17 amino acids. CDR3 sequence (DNA): TGTGCCAGCAGTCGGACAGGGGCCCAGCTACTTAATTCACCCCTCCACTTT. This gives the protein CASSRTGAQLLNSPLHF.